This T cell receptor beta chain was identified during a study of neurological immune-mediated disorders. The unsorted libraries were made from 2 million PBMCs kept at -80 C. The table lists this clonotype with many counts. The antigen remains undetermined. Study observations and caveats: Subjects shared no identical expanded-clone CDR3 amino acid sequences, suggesting private TCR-beta repertoires in all groups. HTLV-1-associated myelopathy had the most TCR clonal expansion, while multiple sclerosis had the least, a level that fell below healthy controls.

Synthesis of cDNA was performed by 5'RACE using 10-nucleotide random UMIs. TCRdb processed the 5' RACE reads anew with MiXCR; each CDR3 protein has one entry. This sample carries about 74,000 distinct CDR3 sequences, less than 5.5% of them seen once, and the ten largest clones take 7.4%. Germline values: CDR1 SGHTA, CDR2 FQGNSA. The V end was cut by 3 bases, the J end by 4 bases, with 7 bases between. The CDR3 contains 13 residues. The rearrangement links TRBV7-2 to TRBJ1-5; D is undetermined. This TCR was recovered from a man between 18 and 29 years old with multiple sclerosis. The sequenced material came from PBMCs. This CDR3 is CASSFRWNQPQHF. The CDR3 bases are TGTGCCAGCAGCTTTAGGTGGAATCAGCCCCAGCATTTT.